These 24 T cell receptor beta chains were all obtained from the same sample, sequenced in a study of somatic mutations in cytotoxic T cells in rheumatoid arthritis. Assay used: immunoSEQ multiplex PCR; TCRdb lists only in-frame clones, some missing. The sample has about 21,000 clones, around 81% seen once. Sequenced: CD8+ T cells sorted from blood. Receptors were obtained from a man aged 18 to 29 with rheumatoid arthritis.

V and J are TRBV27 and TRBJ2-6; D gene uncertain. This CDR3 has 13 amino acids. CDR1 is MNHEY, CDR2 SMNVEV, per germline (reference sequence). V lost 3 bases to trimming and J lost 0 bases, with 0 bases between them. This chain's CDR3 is CASSFSGANVLTF. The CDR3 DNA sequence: TGTGCCAGCAGTTTCTCTGGGGCCAACGTCCTGACTTTC. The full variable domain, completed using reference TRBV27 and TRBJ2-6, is EAQVTQNPRYLITVTGKKLTVTCSQNMNHEYMSWYRQDPGLGLRQIYYSMNVEVTDKGDVPEGYKVSRKEKRNFPLILESPSPNQTSLYFCASSFSGANVLTFGAGSRLTVL.

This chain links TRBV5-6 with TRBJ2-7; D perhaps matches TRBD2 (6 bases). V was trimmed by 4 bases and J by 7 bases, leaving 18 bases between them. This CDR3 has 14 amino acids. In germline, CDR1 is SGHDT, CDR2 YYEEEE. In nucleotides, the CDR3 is TGTGCCAGCAGCAAGCGGGCAGCGCGCTTAGAGCAGTACTTC. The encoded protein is CASSKRAARLEQYF.

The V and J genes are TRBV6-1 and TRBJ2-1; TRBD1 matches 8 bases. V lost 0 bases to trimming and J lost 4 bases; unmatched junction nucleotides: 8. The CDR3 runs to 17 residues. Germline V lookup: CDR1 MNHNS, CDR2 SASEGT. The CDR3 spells CASSEAKAGGRYNEQFF. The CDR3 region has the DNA TGTGCCAGCAGTGAAGCTAAAGCAGGGGGCAGGTACAATGAGCAGTTCTTC.

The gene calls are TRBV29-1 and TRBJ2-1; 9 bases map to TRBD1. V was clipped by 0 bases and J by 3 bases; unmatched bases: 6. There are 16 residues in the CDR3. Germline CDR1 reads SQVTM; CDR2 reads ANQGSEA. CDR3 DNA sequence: TGCAGCGTTGAAGATTCGGGGACAGGGTACTACAATGAGCAGTTCTTC. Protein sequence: CSVEDSGTGYYNEQFF.

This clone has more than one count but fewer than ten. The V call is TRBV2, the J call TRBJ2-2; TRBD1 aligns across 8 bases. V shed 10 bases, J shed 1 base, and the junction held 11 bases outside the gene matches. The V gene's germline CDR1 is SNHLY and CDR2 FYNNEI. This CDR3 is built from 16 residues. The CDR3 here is CATRTGSTLNTGELFF. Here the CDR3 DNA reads TGTGCCACCCGGACAGGGTCAACTCTGAACACCGGGGAGCTGTTTTTT. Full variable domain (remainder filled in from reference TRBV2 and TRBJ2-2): EPEVTQTPSHQVTQMGQEVILRCVPISNHLYFYWYRQILGQKVEFLVSFYNNEISEKSEIFDDQFSVERPDGSNFTLKIRSTKLEDSAMYFCATRTGSTLNTGELFFGEGSRLTVL.

DNA for the CDR3: TGTGCCAGCAGTTTATACGGGGGTGGCTACGAGCAGTACTTC. Translation: CASSLYGGGYEQYF. The chain couples TRBV27 to TRBJ2-7; TRBD2 might be the D (6 bases). Trimming cost V 1 base and J 3 bases, with 10 bases left between them. The germline gives CDR1 MNHEY, CDR2 SMNVEV (reference sequence). The CDR3 contains 14 residues.

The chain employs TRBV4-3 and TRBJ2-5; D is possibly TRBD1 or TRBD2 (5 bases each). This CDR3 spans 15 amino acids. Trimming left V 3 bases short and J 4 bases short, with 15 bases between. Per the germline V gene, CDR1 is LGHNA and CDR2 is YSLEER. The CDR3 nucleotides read TGCGCCAGCAGCCAGGGGCCCGCCCGGGGAGAGACCCAGTACTTC. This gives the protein CASSQGPARGETQYF.

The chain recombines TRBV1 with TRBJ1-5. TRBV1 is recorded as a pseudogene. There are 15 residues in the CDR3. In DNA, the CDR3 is TGCACCAGCAGCCAAGATAGGAATAGCAATCAGCCCCAGCATTTT. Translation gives CTSSQDRNSNQPQHF.

The CDR3 sequence is CASSIVSSQGAGTDTQYF. The CDR3 bases are TGTGCCAGTAGTATAGTAAGTTCACAGGGGGCTGGCACAGATACGCAGTATTTT. The rearrangement joins TRBV19 to TRBJ2-3, with TRBD1 identical over 9 bases. The CDR3 covers 18 residues. Germline loops: CDR1 LNHDA, CDR2 SQIVND (reference sequence). V lost 1 base and J lost 1; bases outside the gene matches: 9.

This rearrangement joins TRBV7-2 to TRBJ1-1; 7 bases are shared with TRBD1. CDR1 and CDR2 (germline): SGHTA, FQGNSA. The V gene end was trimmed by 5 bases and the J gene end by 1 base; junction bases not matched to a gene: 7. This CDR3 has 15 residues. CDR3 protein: CASSLDRPANTEAFF. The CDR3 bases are TGTGCCAGCAGCCTGGACAGGCCCGCGAACACTGAAGCTTTCTTT.

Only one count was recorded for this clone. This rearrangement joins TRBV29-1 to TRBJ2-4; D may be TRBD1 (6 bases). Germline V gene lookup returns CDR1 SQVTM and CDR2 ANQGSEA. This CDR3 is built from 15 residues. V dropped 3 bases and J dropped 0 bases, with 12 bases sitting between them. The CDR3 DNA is TGCAGCGTTGAGCGTCAGGGGTTAGCCAAAAACATTCAGTACTTC. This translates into CSVERQGLAKNIQYF.

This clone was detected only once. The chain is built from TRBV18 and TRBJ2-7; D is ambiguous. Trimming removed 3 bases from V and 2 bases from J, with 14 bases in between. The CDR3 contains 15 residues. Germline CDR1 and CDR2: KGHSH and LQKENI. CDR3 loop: CASSPPAVMAYEQYF. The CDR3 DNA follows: TGTGCCAGCTCACCGCCCGCAGTCATGGCCTACGAGCAGTACTTC.

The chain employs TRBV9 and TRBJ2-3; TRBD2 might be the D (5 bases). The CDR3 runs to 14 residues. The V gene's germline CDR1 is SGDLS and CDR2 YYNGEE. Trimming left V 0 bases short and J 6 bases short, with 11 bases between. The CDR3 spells CASSVGGSEDTQYF. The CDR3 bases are TGTGCCAGCAGCGTAGGGGGTAGCGAGGATACGCAGTATTTT.

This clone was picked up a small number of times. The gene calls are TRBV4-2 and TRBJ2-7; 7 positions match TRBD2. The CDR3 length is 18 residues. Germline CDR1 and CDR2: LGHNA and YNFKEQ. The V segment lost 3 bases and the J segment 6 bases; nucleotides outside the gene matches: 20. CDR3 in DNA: TGTGCCAGCAGCCATTCCCGGGACTATCCAAAGGGCCTCCCCGAGCAGTACTTC. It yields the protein CASSHSRDYPKGLPEQYF.

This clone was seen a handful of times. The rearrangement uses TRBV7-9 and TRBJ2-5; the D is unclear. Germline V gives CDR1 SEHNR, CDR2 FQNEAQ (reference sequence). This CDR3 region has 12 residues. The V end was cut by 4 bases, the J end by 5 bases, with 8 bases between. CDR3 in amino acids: CASSSLRETQYF. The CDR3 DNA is TGTGCCAGCAGCTCCCTTAGGGAGACCCAGTACTTC.

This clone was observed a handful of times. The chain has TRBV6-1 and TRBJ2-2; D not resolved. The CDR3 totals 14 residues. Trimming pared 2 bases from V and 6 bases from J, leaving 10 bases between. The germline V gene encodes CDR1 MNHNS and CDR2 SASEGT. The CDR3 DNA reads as TGTGCCAGCAGTGAACGGCAGGAGCCCGGGGAGCTGTTTTTT. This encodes CASSERQEPGELFF.

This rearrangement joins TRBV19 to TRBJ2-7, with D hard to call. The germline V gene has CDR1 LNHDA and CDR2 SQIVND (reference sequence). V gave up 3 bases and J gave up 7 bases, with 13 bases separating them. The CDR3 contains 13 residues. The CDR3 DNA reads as TGTGCCAGTAGTATTGCTTTGGCCGGGGAGCAGTACTTC. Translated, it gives CASSIALAGEQYF.

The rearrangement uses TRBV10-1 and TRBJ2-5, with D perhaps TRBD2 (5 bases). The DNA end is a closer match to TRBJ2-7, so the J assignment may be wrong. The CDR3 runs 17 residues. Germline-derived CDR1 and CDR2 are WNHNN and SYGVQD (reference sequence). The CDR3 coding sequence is TGCGCCAGCAGTTCCCGTCGGGGAAAAGGGAGTTTCTACGAGCAGTACTTC. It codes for CASSSRRGKGSFYEQYF.

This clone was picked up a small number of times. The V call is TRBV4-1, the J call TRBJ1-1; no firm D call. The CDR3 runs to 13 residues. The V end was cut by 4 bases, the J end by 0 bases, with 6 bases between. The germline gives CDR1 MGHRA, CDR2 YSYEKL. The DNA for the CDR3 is TGCGCCAGCAGCCCCACAGTGAACACTGAAGCTTTCTTT. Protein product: CASSPTVNTEAFF.

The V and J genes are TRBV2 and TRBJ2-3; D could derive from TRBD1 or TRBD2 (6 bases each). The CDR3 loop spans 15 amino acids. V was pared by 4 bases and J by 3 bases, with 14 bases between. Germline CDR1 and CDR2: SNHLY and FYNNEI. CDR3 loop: CASSAIRGLTDTQYF. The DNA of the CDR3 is TGTGCCAGCAGTGCTATACGGGGGCTTACAGATACGCAGTATTTT.

CDR3 in DNA: TGTGCCAGCAGCTTGGCCTCGGGCACAGATACGCAGTATTTT. This sequence encodes CASSLASGTDTQYF. The chain employs TRBV5-6 and TRBJ2-3; D not certain. Trimming removed 0 bases from V and 1 base from J, with 6 bases in between. Germline V gives CDR1 SGHDT, CDR2 YYEEEE. This CDR3 region has 14 residues.

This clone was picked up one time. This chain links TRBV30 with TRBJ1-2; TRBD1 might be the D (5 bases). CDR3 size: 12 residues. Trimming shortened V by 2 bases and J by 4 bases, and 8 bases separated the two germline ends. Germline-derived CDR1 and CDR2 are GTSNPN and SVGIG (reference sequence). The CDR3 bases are TGTGCCTGGAGTACAAGGGGCTATGGCTACACCTTC. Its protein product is CAWSTRGYGYTF.

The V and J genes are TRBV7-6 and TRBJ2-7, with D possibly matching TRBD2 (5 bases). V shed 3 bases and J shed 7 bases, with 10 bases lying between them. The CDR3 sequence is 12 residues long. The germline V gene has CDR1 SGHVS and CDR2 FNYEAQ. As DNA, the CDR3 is TGTGCCAGCAGCTTCAGGACGGGGGAGCAGTACTTC. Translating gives CASSFRTGEQYF.

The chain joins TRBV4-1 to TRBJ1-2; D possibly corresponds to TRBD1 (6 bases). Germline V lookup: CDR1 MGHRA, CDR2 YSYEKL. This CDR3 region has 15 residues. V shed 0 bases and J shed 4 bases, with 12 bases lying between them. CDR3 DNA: TGCGCCAGCAGCCAAGATGAAGACAGGATCTATGGCTACACCTTC. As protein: CASSQDEDRIYGYTF.